These 4 T cell receptor beta chains were sequenced from one sample in a study of Ad26.COV2.S vaccination and SARS-CoV-2 variants. Here immunoSEQ multiplex PCR was the method, and the copy in TCRdb shows in-frame clones only, minus some. The sample shows about 100,000 clones, roughly 80% of them seen only once. This sample comprised peripheral blood, obtained after recovery from COVID-19. Receptor source: a human donor who had recovered from COVID-19.

This chain joins TRBV9 and TRBJ2-7; D remains unclear. CDR3 length: 13 residues. CDR1 and CDR2 from the germline V gene are SGDLS and YYNGEE. V was shortened by 3 bases and J by 5 bases, with 12 bases between the two germline ends. The DNA of the CDR3 is TGTGCCAGCAGCGCCCCCTGGAACGACGAGCAGTACTTC. Translation: CASSAPWNDEQYF.

The chain links TRBV15 to TRBJ1-2, with TRBD1 identical over 8 bases. The CDR3 has 15 residues. V trimming: 3 bases; J trimming: 5 bases; junction bases outside the gene matches: 8. CDR1 and CDR2 (germline): LNHNV, YYDKDF (reference sequence). Here the CDR3 reads CATSRRGQGGYGYTF. In nucleotides, the CDR3 is TGTGCCACCAGCAGGAGAGGACAGGGCGGGTATGGCTACACCTTC.

The chain has TRBV6-1 and TRBJ1-5; D gene ambiguous. Trimming left V 0 bases short and J 0 bases short, with 3 bases between. Germline CDR1 is MNHNS and CDR2 is SASEGT. The CDR3 is 14 residues long. CDR3: CASSEARSNQPQHF. The CDR3 region has the DNA TGTGCCAGCAGTGAAGCGCGTAGCAATCAGCCCCAGCATTTT.

The chain carries TRBV3-1 (or the pseudogene TRBV3-2) and TRBJ1-2; D gene uncertain. V was clipped by 0 bases and J by 4 bases, with 9 bases between them. Germline V lookup: CDR1 LGHDT, CDR2 YNNKEL (reference sequence). The CDR3 covers 14 residues. CDR3 sequence: CASSQDARAYGYTF. The CDR3 nucleotides read TGTGCCAGCAGCCAAGACGCCAGAGCCTATGGCTACACCTTC.